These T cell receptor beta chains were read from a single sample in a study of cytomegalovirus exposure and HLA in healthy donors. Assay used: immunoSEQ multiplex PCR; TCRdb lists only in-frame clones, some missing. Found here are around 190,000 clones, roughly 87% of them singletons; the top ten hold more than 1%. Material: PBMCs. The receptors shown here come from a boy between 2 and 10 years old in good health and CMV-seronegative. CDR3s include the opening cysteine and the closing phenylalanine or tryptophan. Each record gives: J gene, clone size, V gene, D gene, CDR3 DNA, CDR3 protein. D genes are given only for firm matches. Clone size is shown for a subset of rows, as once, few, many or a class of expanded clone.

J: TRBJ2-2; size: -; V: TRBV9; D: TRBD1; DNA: TGTGCCAGCAGCGGAGGACAGGGGGCAGCCGGGGAGCTGTTTTTT; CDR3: CASSGGQGAAGELFF
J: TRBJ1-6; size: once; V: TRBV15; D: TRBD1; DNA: TGTGCCACCAGCAGAGAGCGACAGGGTAGTTCACCCCTCCACTTT; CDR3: CATSRERQGSSPLHF
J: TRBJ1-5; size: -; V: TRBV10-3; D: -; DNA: TGTGCCATCAGTCGGTGGGGGGGCAATCAGCCCCAGCATTTT; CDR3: CAISRWGGNQPQHF
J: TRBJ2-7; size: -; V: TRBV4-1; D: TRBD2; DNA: TGCGCCAGCAGCTACATCACTAGCGGGAGGCAAATCTCCTACGAGCAGTACTTC; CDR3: CASSYITSGRQISYEQYF
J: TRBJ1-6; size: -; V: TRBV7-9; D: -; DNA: TGTGCCAGCAGCCCAGTGGGCGTAGGCTCACCCCTCCACTTT; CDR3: CASSPVGVGSPLHF
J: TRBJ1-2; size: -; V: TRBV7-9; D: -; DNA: TGTGCCAGCAGCCCCAGCGTCCCCAACTATGGCTACACCTTC; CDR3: CASSPSVPNYGYTF
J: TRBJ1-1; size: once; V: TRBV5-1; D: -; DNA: TGCGCCAGCAGCCTGGATATTATGAACACTGAAGCTTTCTTT; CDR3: CASSLDIMNTEAFF
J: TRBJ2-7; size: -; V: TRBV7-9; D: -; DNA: TGTTCCAGCAGCTCCGACAAAGGTAAATCCTACGAGCAGTACTTC; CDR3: CSSSSDKGKSYEQYF
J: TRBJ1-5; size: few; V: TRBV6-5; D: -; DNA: TGTGCCAGCAGTCCTCAGGGAAATCAGCCCCAGCATTTT; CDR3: CASSPQGNQPQHF
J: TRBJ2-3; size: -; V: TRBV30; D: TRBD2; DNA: TGTGCCTGGAGTATCCCGCCCCAGCGGGGGATCACAGATACGCAGTATTTT; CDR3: CAWSIPPQRGITDTQYF
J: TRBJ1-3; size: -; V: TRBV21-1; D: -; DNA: TGTGCCAGCAGCAAATATGAGGGAAGGGCTGGAAACACCATATATTTT; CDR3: CASSKYEGRAGNTIYF
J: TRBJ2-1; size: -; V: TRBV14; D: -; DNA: TGTGCCAGCAGCAGGGGCAGGGGAAATGAGCAGTTCTTC; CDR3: CASSRGRGNEQFF
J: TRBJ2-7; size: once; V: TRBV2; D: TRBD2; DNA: TGTGCCAGCAGTGAGCCTAGCGGGGACTACGAGCAGTACTTC; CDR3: CASSEPSGDYEQYF
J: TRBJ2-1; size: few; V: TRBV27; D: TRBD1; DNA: TGTGCCAGCAGTTTATATGTGGACAGGGTCAATGAGCAGTTCTTC; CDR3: CASSLYVDRVNEQFF